This section outlines one T cell receptor (beta chain) sequence together with its context. Per the authors' pipeline: Reference gene primers were amplified, and this amplification served to estimate nucleated cell counts. TCRdb keeps only in-frame clones here, not all; method: immunoSEQ multiplex PCR. From that table come the V and J calls and clone size; the DNA was used to work out D and trimming. The data hold roughly 74,000 clones, with about 90% observed a single time. The sample is drawn from a study of blood T cell repertoires in COVID-19. On the study more broadly: Both acute and convalescent COVID-19 samples were obtained from the United States, Italy and Spain. T cells, B-cell-depleted T cells, or PBMCs supplied cDNA or gDNA.

Germline V gene sequence: CDR1 SGHTA, CDR2 FQGNSA. The CDR3 is 15 amino acids. The trim removed 5 bases at V and 2 bases at J, leaving 5 bases unmatched. The sequencing sample was made of peripheral blood. This sequence joins TRBV7-2 and TRBJ2-3; the match to TRBD2 covers 9 bases. This sequence was found in a woman of 80 years or more with active or convalescent COVID-19. The CDR3, as DNA: TGTGCCAGCAGCGCGACTAGCGGTGTCACAGATACGCAGTATTTT. Translated, it gives CASSATSGVTDTQYF.